This TCR beta chain was profiled in a study of cytomegalovirus exposure and HLA in healthy donors. Study-level findings and limits: As confirmed in vitro, a few CMV-associated chains were specific for CMV antigens.

PCR employed 60 Vbeta and 13 Jbeta primers. Generated by immunoSEQ multiplex PCR, the TCRdb table keeps only in-frame clones and is missing some. Among some 170,000 clones listed, approximately 70% were seen once. The germline gives CDR1 MNHNS, CDR2 SASEGT. The junction had 5 bases not matched to a gene; V was cut back by 6 bases and J by 6 bases. The CDR3 covers 13 residues. A note on this clone: Its antigen remains unidentified.

Material for sequencing was PBMCs. The TCR comes from a man aged 18 to 29 in good health and CMV-seropositive. J is TRBJ2-5 and V is TRBV6-1; TRBD1 matches at 9 bases. The CDR3 region is CASRRTGEQTQYF. The CDR3 DNA follows: TGTGCCAGCAGACGGACAGGGGAACAGACCCAGTACTTC.